The 29 T cell receptor beta chains given below trace back to one sample, sequenced in a study of blood T cell repertoires in COVID-19. Using immunoSEQ multiplex PCR, the repertoire was profiled, and TCRdb retains in-frame clones only, with some absent. Altogether 300,000 to 400,000 clones are present, just over 85% being singletons, with the ten largest covering around 4.5%. The sequencing input was PBMCs or T cells enriched from blood (not recorded which). These receptors all come from a woman in her thirties or forties with acute COVID-19.

The chain carries TRBV19 and TRBJ1-1, with 7 bases fitting TRBD1. The CDR3 extends over 12 amino acids. Per the germline V gene, CDR1 is LNHDA and CDR2 is SQIVND (reference sequence). V was pared by 6 bases and J by 10 bases, with 8 bases of the junction left unmatched. Written as DNA, the CDR3 is TGTGCCAGTAGGGAGACAGGGCGGGGAGCTTTCTTT. The encoded protein is CASRETGRGAFF.

The chain combines TRBV9 with TRBJ1-3, with TRBD1 as a possible D gene (5 bases). Germline lookup yields CDR1 SGDLS and CDR2 YYNGEE. V lost 5 bases, J lost 5 bases, and 14 bases lay in between. The CDR3 loop spans 14 amino acids. CDR3 nucleotide sequence: TGTGCCAGCAGTGAGCAGGGTTGGCGAAACACCATATATTTT. It specifies CASSEQGWRNTIYF.

J is TRBJ1-1 and V is TRBV18; 10 nucleotides align to TRBD1. CDR1 and CDR2 (germline): KGHSH, LQKENI. The CDR3 is made up of 15 amino acids. The trim removed 3 bases at V and 5 bases at J, leaving 6 bases unmatched. The CDR3 protein is CASSPRTGGKTEAFF. CDR3 bases: TGTGCCAGCTCACCTCGGACAGGGGGTAAGACTGAAGCTTTCTTT.

The chain couples TRBV27 to TRBJ1-1; 9 bases are a match to TRBD1. Germline values: CDR1 MNHEY, CDR2 SMNVEV (reference sequence). The CDR3 totals 12 residues. The V and J ends lost 4 bases and 9 bases, in that order; junction bases with no gene match: 3. CDR3: CASSSNRGQAFF. CDR3 coding DNA: TGTGCCAGCAGTTCCAACAGGGGGCAAGCTTTCTTT.

This chain joins TRBV3-1 (or the pseudogene TRBV3-2) and TRBJ1-1; D is unclear. Germline V gene lookup returns CDR1 LGHDT and CDR2 YNNKEL (reference sequence). CDR3 length: 14 residues. Trimming removed 0 bases at V and 1 base at J, with 6 bases between. CDR3 amino acids: CASSQEYGNTEAFF. The CDR3 DNA reads TGTGCCAGCAGCCAAGAATACGGGAACACTGAAGCTTTCTTT.

The chain recombines TRBV24-1 with TRBJ2-2; no firm D call. This CDR3 spans 14 amino acids. Germline assignment: CDR1 KGHDR and CDR2 SFDVKD. V lost 3 bases and J 4 bases, leaving 8 bases between the germline ends. This CDR3 is CATSDPRSTGELFF. CDR3 sequence (DNA): TGTGCCACCAGTGATCCTAGATCCACCGGGGAGCTGTTTTTT.

This CDR3 is CASSPWGGSGNTIYF. The DNA for the CDR3 is TGTGCCAGCAGCCCGTGGGGCGGATCTGGAAACACCATATATTTT. This chain connects TRBV9 to TRBJ1-3, with D tentatively TRBD1 (5 bases). Germline-derived CDR1 and CDR2 are SGDLS and YYNGEE. The V gene lost 4 bases and the J gene lost 1 base, with 12 bases spanning the gap. This CDR3 spans 15 amino acids. Based on the CDR3 plus reference TRBV9 and TRBJ1-3, the full variable domain is DSGVTQTPKHLITATGQRVTLRCSPRSGDLSVYWYQQSLDQGLQFLIQYYNGEERAKGNILERFSAQQFPDLHSELNLSSLELGDSALYFCASSPWGGSGNTIYFGEGSWLTVV.

The chain recombines TRBV7-8 with TRBJ2-7; TRBD1 matches 8 bases. CDR1 SGHVS and CDR2 FQNEAQ come from the germline V gene. The CDR3 has 13 amino acids. V gave up 4 bases and J gave up 4 bases; unmatched junction bases: 3. Here the CDR3 reads CASSWDRYYEQYF. The CDR3 DNA reads TGTGCCAGCAGCTGGGACAGGTATTACGAGCAGTACTTC.

The CDR3 bases are TGTGCCAGCAGTGAGTCACAGGGTTATGAGCAGTTCTTC. Residues: CASSESQGYEQFF. The chain couples TRBV6-4 to TRBJ2-1; perhaps TRBD1 as D (6 bases). This CDR3 has 13 amino acids. Germline CDR1 reads MRHNA; CDR2 reads SNTAGT. Trimming shortened V by 3 bases and J by 8 bases, and 11 bases separated the two germline ends.

The rearrangement links TRBV3-1 (or the pseudogene TRBV3-2) to TRBJ2-7, with 9 bases lining up with TRBD2. Germline-derived CDR1 and CDR2 are LGHDT and YNNKEL (reference sequence). V gave up 5 bases and J gave up 12 bases; unmatched junction bases: 5. This CDR3 is built from 11 residues. This CDR3 reads CASSESGRMYF. The CDR3 bases are TGTGCCAGCAGCGAAAGCGGGAGGATGTACTTC.

V gene TRBV29-1 combines with J gene TRBJ2-2, with D perhaps TRBD2 (7 bases). V dropped 7 bases and J dropped 3 bases, with 18 bases sitting between them. CDR1 is SQVTM and CDR2 is ANQGSEA in the germline V gene. The CDR3 consists of 15 residues. The CDR3 loop reads CSAEWGGEDTGELFF. The CDR3 DNA sequence: TGCAGCGCCGAGTGGGGGGGCGAGGACACCGGGGAGCTGTTTTTT.

V gene TRBV6-5 combines with J gene TRBJ1-3; TRBD1 is a possible D gene (6 bases). Germline lookup yields CDR1 MNHEY and CDR2 SVGAGI. The CDR3 extends over 16 amino acids. Trimming stripped 0 bases from V and 0 bases from J, with 9 bases between. The CDR3 DNA follows: TGTGCCAGCAGTTACTCACAGGGTTCCTCTGGAAACACCATATATTTT. Protein product: CASSYSQGSSGNTIYF.

This chain uses TRBV19 with TRBJ2-7; no clear D gene. Deletions cut 6 bases from V and 4 bases from J, with 22 bases between. CDR1 and CDR2 from the germline V gene are LNHDA and SQIVND (reference sequence). The length of the CDR3 is 16 residues. CDR3 amino acids: CASSQNPGQKAYEQYF. Written as DNA, the CDR3 is TGTGCCAGTAGCCAAAATCCGGGTCAAAAGGCATACGAGCAGTACTTC.

The CDR3, as DNA: TGTGCCAGCAGAGCACTAGGGGAGACCCAGTACTTC. Translating gives CASRALGETQYF. The chain combines TRBV2 with TRBJ2-5; D may be TRBD2 (5 bases). The germline V gene has CDR1 SNHLY and CDR2 FYNNEI. V lost 6 bases, J lost 5 bases, and 10 bases lay in between. The CDR3 loop spans 12 amino acids.

This chain uses TRBV18 with TRBJ2-3; maybe TRBD1 (5 bases). This CDR3 has 15 amino acids. Germline V gene sequence: CDR1 KGHSH, CDR2 LQKENI. V was pared by 5 bases and J by 2 bases, with 14 bases between. CDR3 sequence reads: CASSGASTVTDTQYF. The DNA of the CDR3 is TGTGCCAGCTCAGGGGCTAGTACCGTCACAGATACGCAGTATTTT. The full variable domain, rest sourced from reference TRBV18 and TRBJ2-3, is NAGVMQNPRHLVRRRGQEARLRCSPMKGHSHVYWYRQLPEEGLKFMVYLQKENIIDESGMPKERFSAEFPKEGPSILRIQQVVRGDSAAYFCASSGASTVTDTQYFGPGTRLTVL.

The chain is built from TRBV19 and TRBJ2-5; D might be TRBD1 (5 bases). Germline CDR1 and CDR2: LNHDA and SQIVND (reference sequence). V lost 5 bases and J 3 bases, leaving 13 bases between the germline ends. The CDR3 has 14 amino acids. CDR3 loop: CASSGRRGEETQYF. CDR3 coding DNA: TGTGCCAGTAGTGGCCGTAGGGGCGAAGAGACCCAGTACTTC.

The chain carries TRBV6-1 and TRBJ2-1; possibly TRBD2 for D (5 bases). Germline values: CDR1 MNHNS, CDR2 SASEGT. The V gene lost 2 bases and the J gene lost 13 bases, with 18 bases spanning the gap. This CDR3 region has 14 residues. CDR3: CASSESLLASAQFF. The DNA of the CDR3 is TGTGCCAGCAGTGAATCTCTGCTAGCATCGGCCCAGTTCTTC.

Remarks on this clone: One junction end disagrees with the germline gene, perhaps due to a read error. This chain links TRBV7-2 with TRBJ2-7; 13 nucleotides match TRBD2. Germline loops: CDR1 SGHTA, CDR2 FQGNSA. The CDR3 consists of 13 residues. In nucleotides, the CDR3 is TGTGCCAGCAGCCTGGGACTAGCGGGGCCCGGGGACTTC. Protein: CASSLGLAGPGDF.

The chain recombines TRBV19 with TRBJ2-7; 7 bases are shared with TRBD1. This CDR3 has 16 residues. Germline lookup yields CDR1 LNHDA and CDR2 SQIVND (reference sequence). The J segment lost 6 bases and the V segment lost 4 bases, leaving 15 bases of the junction unmatched. The CDR3, as DNA: TGTGCCAGTAGTAGCACCGGACAGGCGATTACTTCCGAGCAGTACTTC. Protein product: CASSSTGQAITSEQYF.

V usage is TRBV5-4 and J usage is TRBJ2-2; D ambiguous. Germline CDR1 reads SGHNT; CDR2 reads YYREEE (reference sequence). The V end lost 4 bases, the J end lost 4 bases, and 8 bases lay between the germline ends. The CDR3 is 13 residues long. For the CDR3, the DNA is TGTGCCAGCAGCCCTCCTAGCACCGGGGAGCTGTTTTTT. Translating gives CASSPPSTGELFF.

The rearrangement joins TRBV6-2 or TRBV6-3 to TRBJ2-2; tentative D call: TRBD1 (6 bases). CDR3 length: 17 amino acids. Trimming pared 6 bases from V and 1 base from J, leaving 18 bases between. Germline lookup yields CDR1 MNHEY and CDR2 SVGEGT. The CDR3 protein is CASSPIRTGWNTGELFF. The CDR3 nucleotides are TGTGCCAGCAGCCCCATCCGAACAGGGTGGAACACCGGGGAGCTGTTTTTT.

The V and J genes are TRBV7-3 and TRBJ1-1, with TRBD1 as a possible D gene (6 bases). Germline assignment: CDR1 SGHTA and CDR2 FQGTGA. Trimming cost V 5 bases and J 3 bases, with 10 bases left between them. The CDR3 totals 13 residues. CDR3 sequence: CASSPGQYTEAFF. CDR3 in DNA: TGTGCCAGCAGCCCAGGACAGTACACTGAAGCTTTCTTT.

This chain joins TRBV7-9 and TRBJ1-5, with D perhaps matching TRBD1 (6 bases). Deletions cut 1 base from V and 0 bases from J, with 13 bases between. Germline V gene lookup returns CDR1 SEHNR and CDR2 FQNEAQ (reference sequence). This CDR3 spans 17 amino acids. The CDR3 DNA sequence: TGTGCCAGCAGCTTAGATGGGAGGGGGTATAGCAATCAGCCCCAGCATTTT. Its protein product is CASSLDGRGYSNQPQHF. Full variable domain (missing parts from reference TRBV7-9 and TRBJ1-5): DTGVSQNPRHKITKRGQNVTFRCDPISEHNRLYWYRQTLGQGPEFLTYFQNEAQLEKSRLLSDRFSAERPKGSFSTLEIQRTEQGDSAMYLCASSLDGRGYSNQPQHFGDGTRLSIL.

The chain joins TRBV7-8 to TRBJ2-5; 10 bases agree with TRBD1. The CDR3 has 14 amino acids. With 5 bases clipped from V and 4 bases from J, the junction kept 4 bases outside the gene matches. Germline V lookup: CDR1 SGHVS, CDR2 FQNEAQ. CDR3 nucleotides: TGTGCCAGCAGCGAGACAGGGGGCCGAGAGACCCAGTACTTC. It codes for CASSETGGRETQYF.

The J gene is TRBJ2-1, the V gene TRBV7-2, with 9 nucleotides matching TRBD2. Germline CDR1 reads SGHTA; CDR2 reads FQGNSA. The CDR3 sequence is 14 residues long. The ends lost 8 bases at V and 7 bases at J; junction bases unmatched: 9. The CDR3 loop is CASRFLAGMNEQFF. CDR3 coding DNA: TGTGCCAGCCGTTTCCTAGCGGGGATGAATGAGCAGTTCTTC. Variable domain in full (rest from reference TRBV7-2 and TRBJ2-1): GAGVSQSPSNKVTEKGKDVELRCDPISGHTALYWYRQSLGQGLEFLIYFQGNSAPDKSGLPSDRFSAERTGGSVSTLTIQRTQQEDSAVYLCASRFLAGMNEQFFGPGTRLTVL.

This chain joins TRBV20-1 and TRBJ1-2; D is possibly TRBD1 (6 bases). The CDR3 extends over 10 amino acids. V was trimmed by 7 bases and J by 6 bases, leaving 9 bases between them. Germline CDR1 is DFQATT and CDR2 is SNEGSKA (reference sequence). CDR3 region: CSVRGNGYTF. In DNA, the CDR3 is TGCAGTGTGAGGGGGAATGGCTACACCTTC.

The chain is built from TRBV28 and TRBJ1-5, with D uncertain. Trimming stripped 7 bases from V and 5 bases from J, with 9 bases between. From germline, CDR1 is MDHEN and CDR2 SYDVKM. The CDR3 length is 12 residues. CDR3 in amino acids: CASISGDQPQHF. As DNA, the CDR3 is TGTGCCAGCATTTCGGGAGATCAGCCCCAGCATTTT.

The chain is built from TRBV14 and TRBJ2-5; 9 nucleotides match TRBD1. Germline V gene lookup returns CDR1 SGHDN and CDR2 FVKESK. This CDR3 has 14 residues. V lost 1 base to trimming and J lost 5 bases; unmatched junction nucleotides: 2. CDR3 DNA sequence: TGTGCCAGCAGCCAAGCGGGACAGGGCGAGACCCAGTACTTC. It specifies CASSQAGQGETQYF.

The chain couples TRBV5-6 to TRBJ1-5; weak D call: TRBD1 (5 bases). Germline V gene data show CDR1 as SGHDT and CDR2 as YYEEEE. Trimming cost V 4 bases and J 2 bases, with 22 bases left between them. This CDR3 region has 18 residues. CDR3 DNA: TGTGCCAGCAGCCGGCCGCAGGCGGACACCTCGGGCAATCAGCCCCAGCATTTT. Translating gives CASSRPQADTSGNQPQHF.